This passage covers 5 T cell receptor beta chains from one sample sequenced in a study of blood T cell repertoires in COVID-19. Sequencing used immunoSEQ multiplex PCR; TCRdb keeps in-frame clones, though not all of them. This table has some 270,000 clones, about four fifths appearing once. The sample comprised PBMCs or T cells enriched from blood (not recorded which). These receptors all come from a man aged 45-65 years who had recovered from COVID-19.

Notes on this clone: Its ends do not fully match the called genes, so a read error is possible. The chain combines TRBV2 with TRBJ2-1; 9 nucleotides align to TRBD2. CDR3 size: 16 residues. Germline values: CDR1 SNHLY, CDR2 FYNNEI. CDR3 sequence reads: CACSTGLAGVIDEQFF. The CDR3 DNA sequence: TGTGCCTGCAGCACGGGATTAGCGGGAGTCATCGATGAGCAGTTCTTC.

In nucleotides, the CDR3 is TGTGCCAGCAGCTTAGCGACTAGCGGGATTTCCGGGGAGCTGTTTTTT. Translation gives CASSLATSGISGELFF. The V call is TRBV7-6, the J call TRBJ2-2; 11 bases line up with TRBD2. With 0 bases clipped from V and 6 bases from J, the junction kept 3 bases outside the gene matches. The CDR3 runs to 16 residues. The germline V gene has CDR1 SGHVS and CDR2 FNYEAQ.

Turning to this clone: Without the conserved terminal phenylalanine or tryptophan, this CDR3 likely stems from a read error. No DNA is shown, since the ends of the CDR3 on it are uncertain; the CDR3 is the one TCRdb lists. V and J are TRBV10-1 and TRBJ2-6; the D call TRBD2 from the table was never checked on the DNA. The CDR3 length is 9 residues, termini included. Germline CDR1 is WNHNN and CDR2 is SYGVQD (reference sequence). The CDR3: CASSEKPPN.

This clone was seen a handful of times. Different DNA sequences within this sample yield the same CDR3. The rearrangement uses TRBV28 and TRBJ2-7; D ambiguous. The CDR3 consists of 11 residues. In germline, CDR1 is MDHEN, CDR2 SYDVKM. V was shortened by 1 base and J by 6 bases, with 4 bases between the two germline ends. The CDR3 loop is CASSLSGEQYF. CDR3 DNA: TGTGCCAGCAGTTTATCCGGCGAGCAGTACTTC.

The chain couples TRBV6-5 to TRBJ2-7; a weak D match, TRBD2 (6 bases). The germline CDR1 and CDR2 sequences are MNHEY and SVGAGI. The CDR3 extends over 16 amino acids. The V and J ends lost 2 bases and 5 bases respectively, with 19 bases between them. CDR3 protein: CASSYGLWASDHEQYF. CDR3 bases: TGTGCCAGCAGTTACGGACTTTGGGCTAGCGACCACGAGCAGTACTTC.